The 27 T cell receptor beta chains given below trace back to one sample, sequenced in a study of CD8+CD57+ T cells in acquired aplastic anemia (dated by TCRdb to between 2017 and 2018). Sequencing took place on an Illumina HiSeq 2000. Genomic DNA served as template for TCR beta VDJ combination and CDR3 sequence profiling. TCRdb ran its own pipeline on the public reads, namely fastp trimming at Q25 and MiXCR clone calling, and kept in-frame beta chains. Every entry covers one CDR3 protein and lists the most common genes and DNA from its rows. This sample lists about 110,000 distinct CDR3 sequences; around 49% were detected once. 30% to 40% of the sample goes to the ten largest clones. Sample: sorted CD4+, CD8+, or CD8+CD57+ T cells (not recorded which) from PBMCs. These receptors were obtained from a human donor in good health, serving as a control.

The chain couples TRBV7-9 to TRBJ2-7, with D perhaps TRBD2 (5 bases). CDR1 is SEHNR, CDR2 FQNEAQ, per germline (reference sequence). Trimming cost V 8 bases and J 0 bases, with 8 bases left between them. The CDR3 loop spans 12 amino acids. The CDR3 DNA is TGTGCCAGCCGGGATTCCTCCTACGAGCAGTACTTC. Translated: CASRDSSYEQYF. Full variable domain (outside the CDR3, taken from reference TRBV7-9 and TRBJ2-7): DTGVSQNPRHKITKRGQNVTFRCDPISEHNRLYWYRQTLGQGPEFLTYFQNEAQLEKSRLLSDRFSAERPKGSFSTLEIQRTEQGDSAMYLCASRDSSYEQYFGPGTRLTVT.

This clonotype was counted ten times or more. The V gene is TRBV10-2, the J gene TRBJ2-3; tentatively, D is TRBD2 (6 bases). CDR3 length: 14 residues. Trimming pared 2 bases from V and 5 bases from J, leaving 11 bases between. In germline, CDR1 is WSHSY, CDR2 SAAADI. The CDR3 protein is CASSEAGTGDTQYF. CDR3 in DNA: TGCGCCAGCAGTGAGGCGGGGACGGGAGATACGCAGTATTTT.

This clonotype occurred a few times. This sequence joins TRBV10-3 and TRBJ1-2; D unclear. CDR1 is ENHRY and CDR2 is SYGVKD in the germline V gene. Trimming took off 5 bases at V and 0 bases at J, with 10 bases between the two ends. CDR3 length: 14 residues. CDR3 in DNA: TGTGCCATCAGTCCCCGTGAGACTAACTATGGCTACACCTTC. Translating gives CAISPRETNYGYTF.

The V gene is TRBV4-3, the J gene TRBJ1-4; 9 positions match TRBD1. Germline values: CDR1 LGHNA, CDR2 YSLEER. The CDR3 length is 14 residues. V lost 6 bases to trimming and J lost 4 bases; unmatched junction nucleotides: 3. DNA for the CDR3: TGCGCCAGCAGTTGGGACAGGGATAATGAAAAACTGTTTTTT. It codes for CASSWDRDNEKLFF.

This chain uses TRBV7-8 with TRBJ2-2; TRBD1 matches at 7 bases. Germline CDR1 SGHVS, CDR2 FQNEAQ. J lost 0 bases, V lost 5 bases, and 9 bases had no gene match. The CDR3 loop spans 17 amino acids. CDR3 DNA: TGTGCCAGCAGCCCTAAGAGGGACAGAACGAACACCGGGGAGCTGTTTTTT. Translating gives CASSPKRDRTNTGELFF.

V usage is TRBV20-1 and J usage is TRBJ1-4; D might be TRBD1 (5 bases). CDR3 length: 14 residues. Looked up from germline, CDR1 is DFQATT and CDR2 is SNEGSKA (reference sequence). The V gene lost 6 bases and the J gene lost 8 bases, with 19 bases spanning the gap. In DNA form, the CDR3 reads TGCAGTGCCCCACCGGGGCCGAAATCGGAAAAACTGTTTTTT. Its translation is CSAPPGPKSEKLFF.

This chain links TRBV7-2 with TRBJ2-1; D gene uncertain. This CDR3 is built from 12 residues. Deletions cut 4 bases from V and 10 bases from J, with 11 bases between. CDR1 is SGHTA, CDR2 FQGNSA, per germline. The CDR3 loop reads CASSSTPTEQFF. In nucleotides, the CDR3 is TGTGCCAGCAGCTCAACACCCACCGAGCAGTTCTTC.

This clonotype was detected only once. This chain links TRBV25-1 with TRBJ1-1; D possibly corresponds to TRBD1 (6 bases). The germline V gene has CDR1 MGHDK and CDR2 SYGVNS. CDR3 length equals 15 residues. V was cut by 6 bases and J by 1 base, with 15 bases left in between. The CDR3 region is CASSVEGGPNTEAFF. CDR3 in DNA: TGTGCCAGCAGCGTTGAGGGGGGACCGAACACTGAAGCTTTCTTT.

This clonotype was seen repeatedly, ten times or more. The chain combines TRBV5-5 with TRBJ2-1, with D tentatively TRBD2 (6 bases). CDR3 length equals 13 residues. Deletions cut 1 base from V and 7 bases from J, with 9 bases between. Per germline, CDR1 SGHKS and CDR2 YYEKEE (reference sequence). CDR3 nucleotides: TGTGCCAGCAGCTTGACTAGCCTGAATGAGCAGTTCTTC. This codes for CASSLTSLNEQFF.

This clonotype was seen only once. This rearrangement joins TRBV24-1 to TRBJ2-1, with D hard to call. This CDR3 is built from 14 residues. Trimming stripped 6 bases from V and 6 bases from J, with 14 bases between. Germline V gene sequence: CDR1 KGHDR, CDR2 SFDVKD. CDR3 nucleotides: TGTGCCACCAGTACCTATCCTGTTTTCAATGAGCAGTTCTTC. Amino acids: CATSTYPVFNEQFF.

The genes are TRBV18 and TRBJ2-1, with 9 bases identical to TRBD2. V was pared by 1 base and J by 7 bases, with 11 bases of the junction left unmatched. Germline V CDR1 and CDR2: KGHSH, LQKENI. This CDR3 has 17 amino acids. The CDR3 DNA reads as TGTGCCAGCTCACCACTCCCCCGCGGGAGGGCCATGAATGAGCAGTTCTTC. Translating it yields CASSPLPRGRAMNEQFF.

This clonotype has a count of ten or more. The chain is built from TRBV19 and TRBJ1-1; D is undetermined. The V and J ends lost 1 base and 8 bases respectively, with 8 bases between them. Germline CDR1 and CDR2: LNHDA and SQIVND (reference sequence). There are 12 residues in the CDR3. The CDR3 loop is CASSIAPGEAFF. The CDR3 nucleotides read TGTGCCAGTAGTATAGCCCCAGGCGAAGCTTTCTTT.

The chain has TRBV15 and TRBJ1-1; D is undetermined. V lost 3 bases, J lost 1 base, and 12 bases lay in between. CDR1 and CDR2 from the germline V gene are LNHNV and YYDKDF (reference sequence). There are 15 residues in the CDR3. This CDR3 reads CATSRDEFGNTEAFF. In nucleotides, the CDR3 is TGTGCCACCAGCAGGGACGAGTTCGGGAACACTGAAGCTTTCTTT.

V gene TRBV25-1 combines with J gene TRBJ1-3; 7 bases map to TRBD1. CDR1 and CDR2 from the germline V gene are MGHDK and SYGVNS. This CDR3 contains 15 residues. The J segment lost 7 bases and the V segment lost 2 bases, leaving 8 bases of the junction unmatched. CDR3 sequence reads: CASSEGDSWGNTIYF. CDR3 DNA sequence: TGTGCCAGCAGTGAAGGGGACAGTTGGGGGAACACCATATATTTT.

V usage is TRBV29-1 and J usage is TRBJ2-7; D is possibly TRBD1 (6 bases). V was pared by 4 bases and J by 3 bases, with 13 bases between. Germline V CDR1 and CDR2: SQVTM, ANQGSEA. The CDR3 has 13 amino acids. CDR3 coding DNA: TGCAGCGTTGCAGGGGAAGAAGTCTACGAGCAGTACTTC. Its translation: CSVAGEEVYEQYF.

The chain links TRBV2 to TRBJ2-7; 9 nucleotides match TRBD1. This CDR3 is 14 amino acids long. CDR1 SNHLY and CDR2 FYNNEI come from the germline V gene. Trimming took 5 bases from V and 5 from J; bases not matched to a gene: 7. In DNA, the CDR3 is TGTGCCAGCAGTTTGGTGGGACAGGGAGACGAGCAGTACTTC. Translating gives CASSLVGQGDEQYF.

The J gene is TRBJ1-1, the V gene TRBV9; no definite D call. The CDR3 runs 12 residues. CDR1 SGDLS and CDR2 YYNGEE come from the germline V gene. V gave up 4 bases and J gave up 5 bases, with 9 bases separating them. CDR3 in amino acids: CASSYMGTEAFF. The CDR3 region has the DNA TGTGCCAGCAGCTACATGGGGACTGAAGCTTTCTTT.

In its sample, this clonotype was seen many times. This chain links TRBV27 with TRBJ1-5; 8 bases are shared with TRBD1. V shed 3 bases and J 2 bases; nucleotides not matched to a gene: 3. The CDR3 runs 15 residues. In germline, CDR1 is MNHEY, CDR2 SMNVEV (reference sequence). The CDR3 DNA reads as TGTGCCAGCAGTTTGACAGGGGTGGGCAATCAGCCCCAGCATTTT. This translates into CASSLTGVGNQPQHF.

Remarks on this clonotype: At one of its ends the junction is not consistent with the germline gene, which may arise from a read error. CDR3 loop: CAISLGTAKTYEQCF. The CDR3 nucleotides are TGTGCCATCAGTCTCGGGACAGCGAAGACCTACGAGCAGTGCTTC. V gene TRBV10-3 combines with J gene TRBJ2-7; 7 positions match TRBD1. The CDR3 runs to 15 residues. Germline V lookup: CDR1 ENHRY, CDR2 SYGVKD.

This chain joins TRBV24-1 and TRBJ1-5; unclear D gene. With 9 bases removed from V and 5 bases from J, the gap between germline ends came to 10 bases. Germline CDR1 is KGHDR and CDR2 is SFDVKD. The CDR3 sequence is 12 residues long. The CDR3 protein is CATSDGDQPQHF. DNA for the CDR3: TGTGCCACCTCAGATGGGGATCAGCCCCAGCATTTT.

This clonotype has ten or more counts. This rearrangement joins TRBV12-3 or TRBV12-4 to TRBJ1-2; the D gene is possibly TRBD1 (5 bases). Trimming stripped 3 bases from V and 6 bases from J, with 5 bases between. CDR3 length: 11 amino acids. The CDR3 reads CASSLGDGYTF. In DNA, the CDR3 is TGTGCCAGCAGTTTGGGGGATGGCTACACCTTC.

This clonotype was seen just once. The V call is TRBV4-1, the J call TRBJ2-1, with D possibly TRBD1 on 6 matching bases. V was clipped by 1 base and J by 6 bases, with 19 bases between them. Germline CDR1 is MGHRA and CDR2 is YSYEKL. This CDR3 comprises 17 residues. The CDR3 coding sequence is TGCGCCAGCAGCCAAGGAATGGGCAGGGGACCGATCAATGAGCAGTTCTTC. This codes for CASSQGMGRGPINEQFF.

The rearrangement joins TRBV27 to TRBJ1-6; D perhaps matches TRBD1 (5 bases). This CDR3 is 15 amino acids long. Germline assignment: CDR1 MNHEY and CDR2 SMNVEV (reference sequence). V dropped 6 bases and J dropped 9 bases, with 18 bases sitting between them. CDR3 amino acids: CASRWEGGGTSPLHF. The CDR3 nucleotides are TGTGCCAGCAGGTGGGAAGGCGGGGGTACTTCACCCCTCCACTTT.

This rearrangement joins TRBV30 to TRBJ1-1; possibly TRBD1 for D (5 bases). This CDR3 is 14 amino acids long. The germline gives CDR1 GTSNPN, CDR2 SVGIG (reference sequence). Trimming left V 2 bases short and J 4 bases short, with 14 bases between. The CDR3 DNA is TGTGCCTGGAGTCCCCCGGGGGGGGTCACTGAAGCTTTCTTT. This encodes CAWSPPGGVTEAFF.

As regards this clonotype: A much more abundant neighbour one base away suggests this may be a read error. The CDR3 sequence: CASSLRTVGGYGYAF. CDR3 sequence (DNA): TGTGCCAGCAGTTTACGGACAGTCGGAGGGTATGGCTACGCCTTC. The chain couples TRBV10-3 to TRBJ1-2; D might be TRBD1 (6 bases). There are 15 residues in the CDR3. Germline V gene data show CDR1 as ENHRY and CDR2 as SYGVKD.

The chain carries TRBV29-1 and TRBJ2-7; D is perhaps TRBD1 or TRBD2 (5 bases each). In germline, CDR1 is SQVTM, CDR2 ANQGSEA. The germline V and J ends were trimmed by 3 bases and 2 bases, with 20 bases remaining between them. The CDR3 consists of 16 residues. CDR3 coding DNA: TGCAGCGTTGATGGGGTTGGGGATGGGGGAACCTACGAGCAGTACTTC. Translated, it gives CSVDGVGDGGTYEQYF.

At least ten counts were recorded for this clonotype. The chain couples TRBV9 to TRBJ1-2; D unresolved. CDR3 length equals 15 residues. Trimming cost V 4 bases and J 4 bases, with 17 bases left between them. Germline V gene sequence: CDR1 SGDLS, CDR2 YYNGEE. As DNA, the CDR3 is TGTGCCAGCAGCCCCAACCCCGACTCTCCCTATGGCTACACCTTC. Translating it yields CASSPNPDSPYGYTF. Full variable domain (remainder filled in from reference TRBV9 and TRBJ1-2): DSGVTQTPKHLITATGQRVTLRCSPRSGDLSVYWYQQSLDQGLQFLIQYYNGEERAKGNILERFSAQQFPDLHSELNLSSLELGDSALYFCASSPNPDSPYGYTFGSGTRLTVV.